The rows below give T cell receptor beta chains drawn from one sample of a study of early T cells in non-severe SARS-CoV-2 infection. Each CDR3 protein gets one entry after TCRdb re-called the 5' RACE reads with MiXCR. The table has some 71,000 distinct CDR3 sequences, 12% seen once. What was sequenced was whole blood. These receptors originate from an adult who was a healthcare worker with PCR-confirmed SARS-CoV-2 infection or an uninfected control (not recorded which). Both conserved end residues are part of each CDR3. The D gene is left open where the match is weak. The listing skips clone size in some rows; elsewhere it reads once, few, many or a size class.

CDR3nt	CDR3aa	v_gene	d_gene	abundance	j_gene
TGTGCCAGCAGCCAGCGTGGGTGGGAGACCCAGTACTTC	CASSQRGWETQYF	TRBV3-1	.	.	TRBJ2-5
TGTGCCAGCAGGGGGACAGGTCAAGAGACCCAGTACTTC	CASRGTGQETQYF	TRBV27	TRBD1	few	TRBJ2-5
TGTGCCAGCAGCCAGACCGGGAGGTTTGACACTGAAGCTTTCTTT	CASSQTGRFDTEAFF	TRBV7-3	.	many	TRBJ1-1
TGTGCCAGCAGCTTCACAGGTGGCACCGGGGAGCTGTTTTTT	CASSFTGGTGELFF	TRBV7-8	.	.	TRBJ2-2
TGCGCCAGCAGCTTGGACGTCTTATCGGACAGTATAGCCAAAAACATTCAGTACTTC	CASSLDVLSDSIAKNIQYF	TRBV5-1	.	.	TRBJ2-4
TGTGCCATCCGTTCTGGATTGGGGGGCCCAGATACGCAGTATTTT	CAIRSGLGGPDTQYF	TRBV10-3	.	many	TRBJ2-3
TGTGCCAGCAGCCAAGACGCGGGAAGTTCACCCCTCCACTTT	CASSQDAGSSPLHF	TRBV3-1	.	.	TRBJ1-6
TGTGTCAGCTCACCCCAGGATTTTCAGCCCCAGTACTTC	CVSSPQDFQPQYF	TRBV18	.	.	TRBJ2-5
TGCAGTGCACAACAGGGGGCATCTAGCAATCAGCCCCAGCATTTT	CSAQQGASSNQPQHF	TRBV20-1	TRBD1	many	TRBJ1-5
TGTGCCAGCAGCCAAGATCGGGCGGGGGGGCCGTCAGATACGCAGTATTTT	CASSQDRAGGPSDTQYF	TRBV4-2	TRBD2	medium-sized	TRBJ2-3
TGTGCCAGCAGTGACTCGGAAGCTAATGAGCAGTTCTTC	CASSDSEANEQFF	TRBV6-4	.	few	TRBJ2-1
TGCAGTGCCACAGACACACCTAATGAAAAACTGTTTTTT	CSATDTPNEKLFF	TRBV20-1	.	.	TRBJ1-4
TGTGCCAGCAGCTTGGAAGCGCTACTGACATACAATGAGCAGTTCTTC	CASSLEALLTYNEQFF	TRBV5-5	.	.	TRBJ2-1
TGTGCCAGCAGCTTAGTAGAGCAAGAGACCCAGTACTTC	CASSLVEQETQYF	TRBV7-2	.	few	TRBJ2-5
TGTGCCAGCAGCGTTCGGGACAGAGCTTCCTACGAGCAGTACTTC	CASSVRDRASYEQYF	TRBV11-3	TRBD1	many	TRBJ2-7
TGCAGTGCCATAGCGGGCTGGGAGTACGAGCAGTACTTC	CSAIAGWEYEQYF	TRBV20-1	TRBD2	many	TRBJ2-7
TGTGGCAGCAGCTTGTCAGGGGCTTACAATGAGCAGTTCTTC	CGSSLSGAYNEQFF	TRBV7-8	.	few	TRBJ2-1
TGCAGTGCTAGAACCCGGGACAGGGGTAATTCACCCCTCCACTTT	CSARTRDRGNSPLHF	TRBV20-1	TRBD1	few	TRBJ1-6
TGTGCCAGCAGTTACTTAAGCGGACGTAGCACAGATACGCAGTATTTT	CASSYLSGRSTDTQYF	TRBV6-5	.	.	TRBJ2-3
TGTGCCAGCAGGAAGGAGGGGGCTCTTAGCAATCAGCCCCAGCATTTT	CASRKEGALSNQPQHF	TRBV6-1	TRBD1	few	TRBJ1-5
TGTGCCAGCAGTTTACGGGAGGGAAAAGAGACCCAGTACTTC	CASSLREGKETQYF	TRBV12-3/TRBV12-4	TRBD2	many	TRBJ2-5
TGTGCCAGCAGCTTAAAGCGGAAAGAGACCCAGTACTTC	CASSLKRKETQYF	TRBV11-3	.	few	TRBJ2-5
TGTGCCAGCAAGCGACAGAACACCGGGGAGCTGTTTTTT	CASKRQNTGELFF	TRBV28	.	once	TRBJ2-2
TGCGCCAGCAGCCAAGGATCAGCGGGAGGCAGCACAGATACGCAGTATTTT	CASSQGSAGGSTDTQYF	TRBV4-3	TRBD2	many	TRBJ2-3
TGTGCCAGCAGTCCCGGGACGAGAGGGGAGCTGTTTTTT	CASSPGTRGELFF	TRBV28	.	.	TRBJ2-2
TGTGCCAGCAGTTACTCGAGGGGCGGCACCGGGGAGCTGTTTTTT	CASSYSRGGTGELFF	TRBV6-5	.	.	TRBJ2-2
TGCAGTGCTAGTCTCCCTCGGGGGGGCTTTTATGAGACCCAGTACTTC	CSASLPRGGFYETQYF	TRBV20-1	TRBD2	many	TRBJ2-5
TGTGCCAGCAGTGAGAGATTGGGCAATCAGCCCCAGCATTTT	CASSERLGNQPQHF	TRBV28	.	few	TRBJ1-5
TGCGCCACAAAGGGGGGGCGCACAGATACGCAGTATTTT	CATKGGRTDTQYF	TRBV10-2	.	.	TRBJ2-3
TGTGCCAGCAGGGGAGTAGGGAAGTCCTACAATGAGCAGTTCTTC	CASRGVGKSYNEQFF	TRBV2	.	.	TRBJ2-1
TGTGCCAGCAGCTTAGCGGGGGACAGGGTCACAGATACGCAGTATTTT	CASSLAGDRVTDTQYF	TRBV7-6	TRBD1	few	TRBJ2-3
TGTGCCAGCAGTTTAGTTACCCGAACCGGGACTAGCGGCGCGAACACCGGGGAGCTGTTTTTT	CASSLVTRTGTSGANTGELFF	TRBV12-3/TRBV12-4	TRBD2	many	TRBJ2-2
TGCAGCGTTGCCCCACAGGGGGGCTACGAGCAGTACTTC	CSVAPQGGYEQYF	TRBV29-1	TRBD1	few	TRBJ2-7
TGCGCCAGCAGCTTCTCGGTAGATACGCAGTATTTT	CASSFSVDTQYF	TRBV5-1	.	.	TRBJ2-3
TGCAGTGCTAGAGATATCCGTTGGACTAGCGGGAGGGACGAGCAGTACTTC	CSARDIRWTSGRDEQYF	TRBV20-1	TRBD2	.	TRBJ2-7
TGTGCCAGCAGCCGGACTCCCGGGGCCAACGTCCTGACTTTC	CASSRTPGANVLTF	TRBV11-2	.	many	TRBJ2-6
TGTGCCAGCACCCTTAACCGGGGGAACACTGAAGCTTTCTTT	CASTLNRGNTEAFF	TRBV5-5	.	many	TRBJ1-1
TGTGCCAGCAGCGTAGGAGAAGCGGGCAGCTCCTACAATGAGCAGTTCTTC	CASSVGEAGSSYNEQFF	TRBV9	.	.	TRBJ2-1
TGTGCCTGCATGCCCCTTTGGACTAGCGGAGACTACGAGCAGTACTTC	CACMPLWTSGDYEQYF	TRBV27	TRBD2	.	TRBJ2-7
TGCGCCAGCAGCCGAGCAACAGGGGGCTGGAATGAGCAGTTCTTC	CASSRATGGWNEQFF	TRBV4-1	TRBD1	many	TRBJ2-1
TGTGCCAGCAGTTGGACAGGGGGTAGTACTGAAGCTTTCTTT	CASSWTGGSTEAFF	TRBV6-6	TRBD1	many	TRBJ1-1
TGCGCCAGCAGCTTGTTTAACCCCCTGGGGGAGACCCAGTACTTC	CASSLFNPLGETQYF	TRBV5-1	.	many	TRBJ2-5
TGCGCCAGCAGTGCGTGGACAGGGGGAACTGAAGCTTTCTTT	CASSAWTGGTEAFF	TRBV10-1	TRBD1	few	TRBJ1-1
TGTGCCAGTAGTGCACCGAGGACTAGCGGGGGGCGCAATGAGCAGTTCTTC	CASSAPRTSGGRNEQFF	TRBV19	TRBD2	many	TRBJ2-1
TGTGCCAGCATACACTCGACGCCTAGGAACACCGGGGAGCTGTTTTTT	CASIHSTPRNTGELFF	TRBV7-9	.	few	TRBJ2-2
TGTGCCAGCAGCGTAGATGGATCTCCGAACACTGAAGCTTTCTTT	CASSVDGSPNTEAFF	TRBV9	.	many	TRBJ1-1
TGTGCCAGCAGTGGGACAGGGGGTAATTCACCCCTCCACTTT	CASSGTGGNSPLHF	TRBV6-2/TRBV6-3	TRBD1	few	TRBJ1-6
TGCAGTGCAGAGACAGGAATGGGAGCTTTCTTT	CSAETGMGAFF	TRBV20-1	.	.	TRBJ1-1
TGCGCCAGCAGCTTGATGAACTTGAACACTGAAGCTTTCTTT	CASSLMNLNTEAFF	TRBV5-1	.	many	TRBJ1-1
TGCAGTGCCCCCCTCGGTGCTAGCGGGAGGGGGGGTTACAATGAGCAGTTCTTC	CSAPLGASGRGGYNEQFF	TRBV20-1	TRBD2	.	TRBJ2-1
TGTGCCAGCAGCTTAGGAAGACAGACCTACGAGCAGTACTTC	CASSLGRQTYEQYF	TRBV7-2	.	.	TRBJ2-7